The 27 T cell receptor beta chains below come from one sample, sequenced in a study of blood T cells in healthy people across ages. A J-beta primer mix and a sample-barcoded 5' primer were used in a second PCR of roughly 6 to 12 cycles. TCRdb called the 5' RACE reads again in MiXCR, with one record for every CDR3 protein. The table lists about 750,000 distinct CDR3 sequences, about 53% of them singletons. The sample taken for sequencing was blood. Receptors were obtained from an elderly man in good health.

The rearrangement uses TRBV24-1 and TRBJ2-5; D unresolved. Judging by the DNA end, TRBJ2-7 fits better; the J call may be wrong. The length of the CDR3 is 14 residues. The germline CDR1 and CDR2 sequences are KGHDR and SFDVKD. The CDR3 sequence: CATSDFRPSYEQYF. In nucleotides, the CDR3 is TGTGCCACCAGTGATTTTAGGCCATCTTACGAGCAGTACTTC.

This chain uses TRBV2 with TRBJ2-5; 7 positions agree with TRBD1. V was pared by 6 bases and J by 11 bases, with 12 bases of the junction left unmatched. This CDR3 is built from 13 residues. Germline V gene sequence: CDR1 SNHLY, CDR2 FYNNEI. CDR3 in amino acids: CASRSGTETRQYF. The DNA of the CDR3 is TGTGCCAGCAGGTCCGGGACAGAGACGCGGCAGTACTTC. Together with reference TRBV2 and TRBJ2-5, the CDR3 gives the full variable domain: EPEVTQTPSHQVTQMGQEVILRCVPISNHLYFYWYRQILGQKVEFLVSFYNNEISEKSEIFDDQFSVERPDGSNFTLKIRSTKLEDSAMYFCASRSGTETRQYFGPGTRLLVL.

The CDR3 reads CATGTGTSGGPYEQYF. The CDR3 coding sequence is TGTGCCACCGGAACCGGGACTAGCGGAGGGCCCTACGAGCAGTACTTC. The V and J genes are TRBV24-1 and TRBJ2-7; 11 bases match TRBD2. CDR3 length: 16 amino acids. V lost 9 bases to trimming and J lost 2 bases; unmatched junction nucleotides: 11. The germline CDR1 and CDR2 sequences are KGHDR and SFDVKD.

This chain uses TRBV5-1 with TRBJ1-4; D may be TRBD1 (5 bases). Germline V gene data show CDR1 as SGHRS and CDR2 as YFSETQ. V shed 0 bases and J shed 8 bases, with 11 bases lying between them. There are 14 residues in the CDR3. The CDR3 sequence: CASSLGGTREKLFF. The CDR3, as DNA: TGCGCCAGCAGCTTGGGCGGGACTCGGGAAAAACTGTTTTTT. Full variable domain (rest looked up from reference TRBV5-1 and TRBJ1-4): KAGVTQTPRYLIKTRGQQVTLSCSPISGHRSVSWYQQTPGQGLQFLFEYFSETQRNKGNFPGRFSGRQFSNSRSEMNVSTLELGDSALYLCASSLGGTREKLFFGSGTQLSVL.

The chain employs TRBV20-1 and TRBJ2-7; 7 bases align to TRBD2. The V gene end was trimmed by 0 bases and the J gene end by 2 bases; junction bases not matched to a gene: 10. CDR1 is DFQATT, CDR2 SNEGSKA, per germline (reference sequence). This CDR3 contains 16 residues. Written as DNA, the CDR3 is TGCAGTGCTAGAGATCCGGGAGGTAGCAACCCCTACGAGCAGTACTTC. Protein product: CSARDPGGSNPYEQYF.

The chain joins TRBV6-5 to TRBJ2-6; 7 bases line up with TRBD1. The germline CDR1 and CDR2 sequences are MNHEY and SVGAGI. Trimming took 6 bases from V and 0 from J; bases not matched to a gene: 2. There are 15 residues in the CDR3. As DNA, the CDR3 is TGTGCCAGCAGGGCAGGGGGCTCTGGGGCCAACGTCCTGACTTTC. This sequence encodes CASRAGGSGANVLTF.

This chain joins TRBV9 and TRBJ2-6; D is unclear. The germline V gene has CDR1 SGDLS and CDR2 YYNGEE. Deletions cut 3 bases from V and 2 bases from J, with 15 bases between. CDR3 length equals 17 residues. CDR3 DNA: TGTGCCAGCAGCGCGGACGGAGCCTTCGCTGGGGCCAACGTCCTGACTTTC. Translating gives CASSADGAFAGANVLTF.

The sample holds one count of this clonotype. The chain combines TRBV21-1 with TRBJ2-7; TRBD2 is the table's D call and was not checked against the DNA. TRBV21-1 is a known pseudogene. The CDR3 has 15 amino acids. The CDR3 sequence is CASHWRPSREGEQYF. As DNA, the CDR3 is TGTGCCAGCCATTGGCGGCCTAGCCGTGAAGGCGAGCAGTACTTC.

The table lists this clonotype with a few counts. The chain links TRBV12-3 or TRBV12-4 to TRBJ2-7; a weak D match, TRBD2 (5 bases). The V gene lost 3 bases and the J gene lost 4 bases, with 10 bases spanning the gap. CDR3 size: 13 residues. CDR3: CASSLEVGYEQYF. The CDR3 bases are TGTGCCAGCAGTTTGGAGGTGGGTTACGAGCAGTACTTC.

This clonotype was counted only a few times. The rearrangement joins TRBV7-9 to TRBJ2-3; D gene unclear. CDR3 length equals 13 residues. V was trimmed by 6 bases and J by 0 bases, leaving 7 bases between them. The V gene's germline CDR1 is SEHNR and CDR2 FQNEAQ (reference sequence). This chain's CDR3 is CASRLTSTDTQYF. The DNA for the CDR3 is TGTGCCAGCAGACTCACTAGCACAGATACGCAGTATTTT.

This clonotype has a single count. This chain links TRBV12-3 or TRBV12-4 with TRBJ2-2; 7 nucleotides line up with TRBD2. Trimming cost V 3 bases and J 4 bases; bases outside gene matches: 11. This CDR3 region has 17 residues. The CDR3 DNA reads TGTGCCAGCAGTTTGTCCGGCGGGAGTACGGGCACCGGGGAGCTGTTTTTT. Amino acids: CASSLSGGSTGTGELFF.

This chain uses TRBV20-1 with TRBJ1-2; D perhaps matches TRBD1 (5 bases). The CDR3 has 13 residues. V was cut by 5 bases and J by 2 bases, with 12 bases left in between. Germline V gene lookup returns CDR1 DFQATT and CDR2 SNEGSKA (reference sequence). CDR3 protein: CSAGTSVNYGYTF. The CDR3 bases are TGCAGTGCTGGGACTTCAGTAAACTATGGCTACACCTTC.

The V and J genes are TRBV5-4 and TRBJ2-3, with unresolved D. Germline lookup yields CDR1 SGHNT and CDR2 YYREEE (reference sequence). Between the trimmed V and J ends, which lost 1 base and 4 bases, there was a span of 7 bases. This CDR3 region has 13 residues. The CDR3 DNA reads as TGTGCCAGCAGCTTGTGGGCGTCAGATACGCAGTATTTT. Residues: CASSLWASDTQYF.

Here the CDR3 reads CASSSNMGDIQYF. DNA of the CDR3: TGCGCCAGCAGCTCCAACATGGGGGACATTCAGTACTTC. The rearrangement joins TRBV5-1 to TRBJ2-4; D might be TRBD1 or TRBD2, each matching 5 bases. The CDR3 consists of 13 residues. V was trimmed by 3 bases and J by 8 bases, leaving 12 bases between them. Germline assignment: CDR1 SGHRS and CDR2 YFSETQ.

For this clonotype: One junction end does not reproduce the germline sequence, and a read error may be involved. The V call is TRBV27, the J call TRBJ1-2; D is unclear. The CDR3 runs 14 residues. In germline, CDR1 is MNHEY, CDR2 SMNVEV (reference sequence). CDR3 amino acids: CASSPTPTNSGYTF. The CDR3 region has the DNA TGTGCCAGCAGTCCGACACCCACTAACTCTGGCTACACCTTC.

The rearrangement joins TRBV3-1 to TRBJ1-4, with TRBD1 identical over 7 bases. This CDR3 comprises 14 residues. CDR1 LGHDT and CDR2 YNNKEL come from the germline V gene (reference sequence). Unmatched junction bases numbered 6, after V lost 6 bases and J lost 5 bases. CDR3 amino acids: CASRRDSANEKLFF. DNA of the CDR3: TGTGCCAGCAGGCGGGACAGCGCCAATGAAAAACTGTTTTTT.

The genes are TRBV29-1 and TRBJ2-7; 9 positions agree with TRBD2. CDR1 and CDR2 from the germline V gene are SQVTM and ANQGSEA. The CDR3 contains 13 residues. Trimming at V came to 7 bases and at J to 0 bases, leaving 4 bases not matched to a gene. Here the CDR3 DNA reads TGCAGCGCGATGACTAGCGGCTCCTACGAGCAGTACTTC. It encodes CSAMTSGSYEQYF.

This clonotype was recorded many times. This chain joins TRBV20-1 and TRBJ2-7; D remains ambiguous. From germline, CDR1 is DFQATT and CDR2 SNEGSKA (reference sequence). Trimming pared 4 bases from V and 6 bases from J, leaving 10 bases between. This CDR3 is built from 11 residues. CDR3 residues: CSAISLGEQYF. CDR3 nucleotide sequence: TGCAGTGCTATCAGTCTCGGCGAGCAGTACTTC.

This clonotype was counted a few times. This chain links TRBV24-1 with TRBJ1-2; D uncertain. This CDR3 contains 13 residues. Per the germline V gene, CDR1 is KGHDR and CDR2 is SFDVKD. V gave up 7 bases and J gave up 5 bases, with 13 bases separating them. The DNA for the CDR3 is TGTGCCACCAGCCGGGCCCCTGCTTATGGCTACACCTTC. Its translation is CATSRAPAYGYTF.

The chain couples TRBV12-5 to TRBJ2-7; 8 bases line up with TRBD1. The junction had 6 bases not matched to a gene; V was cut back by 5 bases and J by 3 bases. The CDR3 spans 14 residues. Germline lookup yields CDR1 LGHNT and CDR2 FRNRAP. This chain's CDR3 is CASGGDRLVYEQYF. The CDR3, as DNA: TGTGCTAGTGGTGGGGACAGGCTGGTCTACGAGCAGTACTTC.

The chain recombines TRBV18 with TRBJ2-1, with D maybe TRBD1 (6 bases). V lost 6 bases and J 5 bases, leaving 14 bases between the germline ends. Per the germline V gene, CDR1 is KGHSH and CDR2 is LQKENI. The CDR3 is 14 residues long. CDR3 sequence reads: CASSARGGDNEQFF. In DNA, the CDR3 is TGTGCCAGCTCCGCCAGGGGTGGGGACAATGAGCAGTTCTTC.

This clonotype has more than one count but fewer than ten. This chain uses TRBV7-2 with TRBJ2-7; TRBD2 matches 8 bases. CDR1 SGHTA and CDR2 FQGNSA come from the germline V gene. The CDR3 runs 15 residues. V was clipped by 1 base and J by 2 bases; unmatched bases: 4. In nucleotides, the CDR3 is TGTGCCAGCAGCTTAGTGGGACTAGGTCCCTACGAGCAGTACTTC. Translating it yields CASSLVGLGPYEQYF.

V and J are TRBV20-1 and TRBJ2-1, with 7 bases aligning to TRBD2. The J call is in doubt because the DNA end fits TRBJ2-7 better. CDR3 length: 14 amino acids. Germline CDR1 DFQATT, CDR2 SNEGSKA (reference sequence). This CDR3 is CSAKRAGPYNEQYF. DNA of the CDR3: TGCAGTGCTAAACGAGCGGGACCCTACAATGAGCAGTACTTC.

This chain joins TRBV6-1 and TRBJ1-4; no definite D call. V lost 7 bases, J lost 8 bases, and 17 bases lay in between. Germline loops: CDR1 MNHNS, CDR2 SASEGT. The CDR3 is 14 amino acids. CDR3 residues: CASIAGKAGEKLFF. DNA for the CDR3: TGTGCCAGCATTGCCGGGAAGGCGGGAGAAAAACTGTTTTTT.

The CDR3 here is CASALETQYF. The CDR3 nucleotides read TGTGCCAGCGCGCTGGAGACCCAGTACTTC. The chain recombines TRBV28 with TRBJ2-5; no reliable D call. With 8 bases removed from V and 5 bases from J, the gap between germline ends came to 6 bases. This CDR3 has 10 residues. Per the germline V gene, CDR1 is MDHEN and CDR2 is SYDVKM.

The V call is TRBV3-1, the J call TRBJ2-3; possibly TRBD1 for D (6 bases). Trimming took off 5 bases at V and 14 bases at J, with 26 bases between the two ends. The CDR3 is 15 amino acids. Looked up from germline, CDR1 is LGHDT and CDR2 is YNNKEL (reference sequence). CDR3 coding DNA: TGTGCCAGCAGCGGAAGGACGATCTCGGACAGATACGCGTATTTT. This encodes CASSGRTISDRYAYF.

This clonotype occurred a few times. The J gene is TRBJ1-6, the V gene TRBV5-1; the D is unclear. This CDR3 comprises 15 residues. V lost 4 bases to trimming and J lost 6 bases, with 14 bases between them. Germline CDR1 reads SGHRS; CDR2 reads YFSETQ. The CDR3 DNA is TGCGCCAGCAGCCCTGGGGATCAACTTAATTCACCCCTCCACTTT. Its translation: CASSPGDQLNSPLHF.